This T cell receptor beta chain is drawn from a study of a mutant IDH1 vaccine in newly diagnosed glioma. Background on the study: Prior therapy was radiotherapy, temozolomide, or both; most received both. General study findings and limits: Patients mounted vaccine-induced immune responses in 93.3% of cases.

Note on this clone: Its antigen is unknown.

The method was immunoSEQ multiplex PCR; TCRdb's version includes in-frame clones alone and lacks a portion of them. The sample carries 25,000 to 30,000 clones, approximately 80% recorded once. Indicated time point: week 23, last vaccination. Doses consisted of 300 ug of mutant IDH1 20-mer peptide each, paired with topical imiquimod. The clonotype comes from a woman aged 18-29 years with glioma. The material was PBMCs, obtained from a glioma patient whose treatment included an IDH1 peptide vaccine.

The CDR3: CSAQTGGKFF. CDR3 DNA sequence: TGCAGTGCACAAACAGGGGGCAAGTTCTTC. The V gene is TRBV20-1, the J gene TRBJ2-1, with 9 positions matching TRBD1. This CDR3 comprises 10 residues. J gave up 14 bases and V 6 bases, and 5 bases lay outside the gene matches. CDR1 is DFQATT and CDR2 is SNEGSKA in the germline V gene (reference sequence).